This TCR beta chain was recovered during a study of cytomegalovirus exposure and HLA in healthy donors. Study-level points and caveats: A link between a missense DCLRE1C variant and TCR beta V- and J-gene trimming emerged from a later analysis.

With 60 Vbeta and 13 Jbeta primers, the PCR was carried out. TCRdb's table, derived via immunoSEQ multiplex PCR, lists solely in-frame clones and lacks some. This sample's table reports about 140,000 clones. Notes on this clone: The antigen is unknown.

The receptor comes from a male donor in good health and CMV-seronegative. The specimen was PBMCs.

In DNA form, the CDR3 reads TGTGCCAGCAGTGCAAACAGTTACTACACCTTC. Protein product: CASSANSYYTF. J is TRBJ1-2 and V is TRBV2; unclear D gene. The CDR3 length is 11 residues. Trimming cost V 4 bases and J 10 bases, with 10 bases left between them. In germline, CDR1 is SNHLY, CDR2 FYNNEI.